A single sample gave rise to the 23 T cell receptor beta chains below, sequenced in a study of long-term antiretroviral therapy in people with HIV. The immunoSEQ assay was v3.0, run at survey level. Profiled with immunoSEQ multiplex PCR; TCRdb holds only in-frame clones, not every one. Here the sample spans approximately 22,000 clones, less than 85% being singletons. The sequencing here drew on unsorted PBMCs, taken 0.5 years before starting antiretroviral therapy. The receptors derive from a man between 35 and 55 years old with HIV.

This chain joins TRBV4-2 and TRBJ1-4; the match to TRBD1 covers 8 bases. The V gene's germline CDR1 is LGHNA and CDR2 YNFKEQ. Trimming removed 4 bases from V and 8 bases from J; junction bases left unmatched: 9. This CDR3 region has 15 residues. The CDR3 protein is CASSLRTGIDEKLFF. DNA for the CDR3: TGTGCCAGCAGCCTGAGGACAGGGATCGACGAAAAACTGTTTTTT.

The chain employs TRBV18 and TRBJ2-1, with 13 bases matching TRBD2. The CDR3 is 20 amino acids. CDR1 and CDR2 (germline): KGHSH, LQKENI. V shed 3 bases and J 0 bases; nucleotides not matched to a gene: 11. This CDR3 reads CASSPNRTSGGWGSYNEQFF. Written as DNA, the CDR3 is TGTGCCAGCTCACCGAATAGGACTAGCGGGGGATGGGGCTCCTACAATGAGCAGTTCTTC.

The J gene is TRBJ2-7, the V gene TRBV4-1, with D possibly TRBD2 on 6 matching bases. The germline gives CDR1 MGHRA, CDR2 YSYEKL. The CDR3 length is 14 residues. V was shortened by 4 bases and J by 2 bases, with 12 bases between the two germline ends. The CDR3 DNA reads as TGCGCCAGCAGCCCGACCGGGGGTGCCTACGAGCAGTACTTC. Residues: CASSPTGGAYEQYF.

This sequence joins TRBV6-1 and TRBJ2-3; D gene unclear. Trimming took off 3 bases at V and 9 bases at J, with 7 bases between the two ends. Germline CDR1 and CDR2: MNHNS and SASEGT. CDR3 length equals 11 residues. The CDR3 bases are TGTGCCAGCAGTGACGATTACACGCAGTATTTT. The encoded protein is CASSDDYTQYF.

V is TRBV9 and J is TRBJ2-2; perhaps TRBD1 as D (6 bases). CDR1 and CDR2 (germline): SGDLS, YYNGEE. Deletions cut 1 base from V and 6 bases from J, with 10 bases between. The CDR3 length is 14 residues. As DNA, the CDR3 is TGTGCCAGCAGCGTACTACAGGGTGCCGGGGAGCTGTTTTTT. It codes for CASSVLQGAGELFF.

The CDR3 region has the DNA TGTGCCAGCAGTAACAGGGGTCTCTCCTACGAGCAGTACTTC. It codes for CASSNRGLSYEQYF. V is TRBV6-5 and J is TRBJ2-7; 7 bases match TRBD1. Trimming at V came to 5 bases and at J to 0 bases, leaving 4 bases not matched to a gene. Germline-derived CDR1 and CDR2 are MNHEY and SVGAGI. The length of the CDR3 is 14 residues.

V is TRBV7-6 and J is TRBJ2-7; TRBD1 is a possible D gene (5 bases). The CDR3 consists of 16 residues. In germline, CDR1 is SGHVS, CDR2 FNYEAQ. V was clipped by 0 bases and J by 6 bases, with 18 bases between them. As DNA, the CDR3 is TGTGCCAGCAGCTTAGCCCTACAGGATTCGACCGGCGAGCAGTACTTC. This translates into CASSLALQDSTGEQYF.

The J gene is TRBJ2-7, the V gene TRBV7-9; 9 bases match TRBD1. The CDR3 loop spans 17 amino acids. V lost 5 bases to trimming and J lost 2 bases; unmatched junction nucleotides: 13. Germline V gene lookup returns CDR1 SEHNR and CDR2 FQNEAQ (reference sequence). CDR3 bases: TGTGCCAGCAGCGGAACGGGACAGGGAATCCTGGCCTACGAGCAGTACTTC. This encodes CASSGTGQGILAYEQYF.

This clone was picked up a small number of times. The chain employs TRBV6-1 and TRBJ1-3; tentatively, D is TRBD1 (5 bases). V dropped 6 bases and J dropped 4 bases, with 13 bases sitting between them. CDR1 is MNHNS, CDR2 SASEGT, per germline. The CDR3 runs 14 residues. CDR3 in amino acids: CASRLGRDGNTIYF. The CDR3 coding sequence is TGTGCCAGCAGGTTGGGGAGGGACGGAAACACCATATATTTT.

The genes are TRBV6-1 and TRBJ1-2; D gene ambiguous. The germline V and J ends were trimmed by 2 bases and 2 bases, with 12 bases remaining between them. The V gene's germline CDR1 is MNHNS and CDR2 SASEGT. The CDR3 runs to 15 residues. The CDR3 here is CASSERSASNYGYTF. The CDR3 DNA is TGTGCCAGCAGTGAACGGTCGGCAAGCAACTATGGCTACACCTTC.

The genes are TRBV28 and TRBJ1-2, with D possibly TRBD1 on 6 matching bases. V was trimmed by 3 bases and J by 7 bases, leaving 15 bases between them. Looked up from germline, CDR1 is MDHEN and CDR2 is SYDVKM. The CDR3 is made up of 14 amino acids. The CDR3 region is CASSFRGTKGGYTF. As DNA, the CDR3 is TGTGCCAGCAGTTTTCGGGGGACAAAGGGTGGCTACACCTTC.

The chain is built from TRBV30 and TRBJ1-1; D not certain. V dropped 0 bases and J dropped 7 bases, with 9 bases sitting between them. Germline V lookup: CDR1 GTSNPN, CDR2 SVGIG (reference sequence). The CDR3 length is 12 residues. The CDR3 coding sequence is TGTGCCTGGAGTGTACTGGGGAATGAAGCTTTCTTT. Protein product: CAWSVLGNEAFF.

Only one count was recorded for this clone. This chain connects TRBV7-9 to TRBJ2-5; D is undetermined. Per germline, CDR1 SEHNR and CDR2 FQNEAQ (reference sequence). V shed 1 base and J shed 1 base, with 7 bases lying between them. The CDR3 is 14 residues long. In DNA, the CDR3 is TGTGCCAGCAGCTTAGGTGCGGTCCAAGAGACCCAGTACTTC. This gives the protein CASSLGAVQETQYF.

The chain has TRBV4-1 and TRBJ2-3, with 9 bases fitting TRBD1. Losses at the gene ends were 8 bases for V and 2 bases for J; bases not matched to a gene: 5. CDR3 length: 14 residues. Germline V gene lookup returns CDR1 MGHRA and CDR2 YSYEKL. CDR3 residues: CASEDRGNTDTQYF. The CDR3 DNA reads TGCGCCAGCGAAGACAGGGGGAACACAGATACGCAGTATTTT.

This chain connects TRBV5-1 to TRBJ2-3, with unresolved D. Germline V gene lookup returns CDR1 SGHRS and CDR2 YFSETQ. V was shortened by 0 bases and J by 1 base, with 9 bases between the two germline ends. This CDR3 has 15 residues. This CDR3 is CASSLDPGRTDTQYF. The CDR3 DNA follows: TGCGCCAGCAGCTTGGATCCAGGCCGCACAGATACGCAGTATTTT.

The chain employs TRBV11-2 and TRBJ2-7, with D possibly matching TRBD2 (6 bases). The CDR3 covers 15 residues. Germline values: CDR1 SGHAT, CDR2 FQNNGV. V shed 5 bases and J shed 5 bases, with 19 bases lying between them. CDR3 in amino acids: CASSIITTSAHEQYF. Here the CDR3 DNA reads TGTGCCAGCAGCATCATTACGACTAGTGCGCACGAGCAGTACTTC.

The chain has TRBV27 and TRBJ1-4; D is unresolved. In germline, CDR1 is MNHEY, CDR2 SMNVEV (reference sequence). This CDR3 region has 15 residues. Trimming left V 5 bases short and J 8 bases short, with 18 bases between. CDR3 loop: CASSQQRRAREKLFF. CDR3 nucleotides: TGTGCCAGCAGTCAACAACGACGGGCACGGGAAAAACTGTTTTTT. Variable domain in full (rest from reference TRBV27 and TRBJ1-4): EAQVTQNPRYLITVTGKKLTVTCSQNMNHEYMSWYRQDPGLGLRQIYYSMNVEVTDKGDVPEGYKVSRKEKRNFPLILESPSPNQTSLYFCASSQQRRAREKLFFGSGTQLSVL.

As regards this clone: The same CDR3 also results from other DNA sequences found in this sample. The gene calls are TRBV6-5 and TRBJ2-7, with D perhaps TRBD2 (5 bases). V was pared by 3 bases and J by 7 bases, with 19 bases between. Looked up from germline, CDR1 is MNHEY and CDR2 is SVGAGI. The CDR3 runs to 15 residues. Written as DNA, the CDR3 is TGTGCCAGCAGTTATTCGCCAACTAGTTTAGGAGAGCAGTACTTC. Encoded protein: CASSYSPTSLGEQYF.

The chain couples TRBV11-2 to TRBJ2-7; D perhaps matches TRBD2 (6 bases). The CDR3 sequence is 15 residues long. Trimming took off 3 bases at V and 2 bases at J, with 14 bases between the two ends. Germline CDR1 SGHAT, CDR2 FQNNGV. As DNA, the CDR3 is TGTGCCAGCAGCTTGACTAGTCGCCCCGCCTACGAGCAGTACTTC. It codes for CASSLTSRPAYEQYF.

The CDR3 DNA follows: TGTGCCAGCAGCGTAAGCGGGGGGGCGGGAGAGACCCAGTACTTC. Amino acids: CASSVSGGAGETQYF. V is TRBV9 and J is TRBJ2-5, with TRBD2 matching 10 bases. The CDR3 loop spans 15 amino acids. J gave up 4 bases and V 1 base, and 4 bases lay outside the gene matches. The V gene's germline CDR1 is SGDLS and CDR2 YYNGEE.

The chain joins TRBV7-9 to TRBJ2-3, with 10 bases lining up with TRBD1. The CDR3 spans 16 residues. The germline CDR1 and CDR2 sequences are SEHNR and FQNEAQ (reference sequence). After removal of 4 bases from V and 2 bases from J, the junction contained 6 bases not matched to a gene. The CDR3 DNA follows: TGTGCCAGCAGCTCAAGGACAGGGGGGAACACAGATACGCAGTATTTT. It translates to CASSSRTGGNTDTQYF.

This clone came up a few times. V and J are TRBV7-6 and TRBJ1-5, with a possible D match to TRBD1 (6 bases). CDR3 length: 18 residues. Germline CDR1 reads SGHVS; CDR2 reads FNYEAQ. Deletions cut 5 bases from V and 0 bases from J, with 20 bases between. The CDR3 DNA reads TGTGCCAGCAGCCCAGGGCGGGGGGCTATCTATAGCAATCAGCCCCAGCATTTT. As protein: CASSPGRGAIYSNQPQHF. Filled out from reference TRBV7-6 and TRBJ1-5, the complete variable domain reads GAGVSQSPRYKVTKRGQDVALRCDPISGHVSLYWYRQALGQGPEFLTYFNYEAQQDKSGLPNDRFSAERPEGSISTLTIQRTEQRDSAMYRCASSPGRGAIYSNQPQHFGDGTRLSIL.

J is TRBJ1-3 and V is TRBV5-8; TRBD1 is a possible D gene (5 bases). The V gene's germline CDR1 is SGHTS and CDR2 YDEGEE. The CDR3 has 17 amino acids. The V end was cut by 3 bases, the J end by 2 bases, with 18 bases between. CDR3 bases: TGTGCCAGCAGCTCCCCGAGACAGTTGTCGCCTGGAAACACCATATATTTT. It translates to CASSSPRQLSPGNTIYF.